Only a few counts were recorded for the clone carrying this T cell receptor (beta chain). The table came from immunoSEQ multiplex PCR; TCRdb's copy has only in-frame clones and leaves some out. The sample yields about 87,000 clones, around 87% seen once. The sample is drawn from a study of blood T cell repertoires in COVID-19. Study as a whole: Italy, Spain and the United States were the sources of the convalescent and acute COVID-19 samples.

The CDR3 totals 12 residues. Germline V gives CDR1 SGHAT, CDR2 FQNNGV. Trimming removed 1 base from V and 6 bases from J, with 7 bases in between. Material: peripheral blood. V usage is TRBV11-2 and J usage is TRBJ2-7; tentative D call: TRBD2 (6 bases). This TCR derives from a man aged 35-49 years with acute or convalescent COVID-19. CDR3 in amino acids: CASSLAGVEQYF. CDR3 in DNA: TGTGCCAGCAGCTTAGCGGGGGTCGAGCAGTACTTC.